This TCR beta chain is from a study of T-cell memory formation after mild COVID-19. Study overall: Most TCR clusters belonged to a single donor.

This CDR3 has 13 residues. CDR1 and CDR2 (germline): SGHRS, YFSETQ. Concerning this clonotype itself: The antigen is not known. One end of the junction fails to match germline, which may point to a read error.

TCRdb independently ran MiXCR on the 5' RACE reads; one entry per CDR3 protein. Among 550,000 to 650,000 distinct CDR3 sequences, 15% to 20% were seen once, and the ten largest hold roughly 8.2%. The study's findings and limits: Researchers could not confirm that second-wave clones peaking on day 37 targeted SARS-CoV-2. Some clones that responded turned up in pre-infection memory, which suggests that cross-reactive memory joined in. CD4+ bias marked clones expanding day 15 to 37, unlike balanced contracting clones.

Sequencing used PBMCs or a T cell subset sorted from them (not recorded which). This receptor was identified in an adult woman who had mild COVID-19 (a few samples of this study predate the infection). Cell type and time point are not known. The rearrangement joins TRBV5-1 to TRBJ2-3, with TRBD1 matching over 10 bases. CDR3 protein: CASSLGQGATPYF. For the CDR3, the DNA is TGCGCCAGCAGCTTGGGACAGGGGGCAACGCCGTATTTT.